The T cell receptor beta chain under discussion was sequenced for a study of blood T cell repertoires in COVID-19. Study details: COVID-19 samples collected from the United States, Italy and Spain covered acute and convalescent phases. In each case, the material was cDNA or gDNA derived from T cells, B-cell-depleted T cells, or PBMCs.

This clone showed up just once. Germline CDR1 is SNHLY and CDR2 is FYNNEI. Trimming shortened V by 7 bases and J by 4 bases, and 10 bases separated the two germline ends. This CDR3 comprises 12 residues. Only in-frame clones appear in the TCRdb table, and some are missing; sequencing was by immunoSEQ multiplex PCR. There are more than 150,000 clones in the sample; about 86% occur only once, and 12% lies in the top ten. Sequencing used peripheral blood. The origin of this receptor is a woman aged 70-85 years with COVID-19, enrolled during active disease. The chain joins TRBV2 to TRBJ1-2; no clear D. The CDR3 DNA reads as TGTGCCAGCATTGAGGCGGGCTATGGCTACACCTTC. Translation: CASIEAGYGYTF.